This note documents a single T cell receptor beta chain sequence. Antigen: not known. 13 Jbeta primers and 60 Vbeta primers were used for the PCR. Sequencing was performed with immunoSEQ multiplex PCR; in TCRdb, only in-frame clones are kept and a portion is missing. The top ten hold more than 1.5% of the sample, which has about 130,000 clones, over 65% seen once. Per the germline V gene, CDR1 is KGHSH and CDR2 is LQKENI. V dropped 2 bases and J dropped 2 bases, with 6 bases sitting between them. This CDR3 is 13 amino acids long. The sample comes from a study of cytomegalovirus exposure and HLA in healthy donors. Whole-study results and caveats: Associated with cytomegalovirus, according to the listing, were 164 TCR beta chains.

This TCR derives from a man aged 50 or older in good health and CMV-seronegative. This rearrangement joins TRBV18 to TRBJ1-1; D gene unclear. The sequencing sample was made of PBMCs. The CDR3 sequence is CASSPEINTEAFF. CDR3 in DNA: TGTGCCAGCTCACCAGAGATAAACACTGAAGCTTTCTTT. Combining the CDR3 with reference TRBV18 and TRBJ1-1 gives the whole variable domain NAGVMQNPRHLVRRRGQEARLRCSPMKGHSHVYWYRQLPEEGLKFMVYLQKENIIDESGMPKERFSAEFPKEGPSILRIQQVVRGDSAAYFCASSPEINTEAFFGQGTRLTVV.